Given below is one TCR beta chain in context. The sample comes from a study of blood T cell repertoires in COVID-19. Using immunoSEQ multiplex PCR, the repertoire was profiled, and TCRdb retains in-frame clones only, with some absent. Among over 50,000 clones listed, approximately 86% were seen once. With V trimmed by 5 bases and J by 5 bases, 2 bases remained unmatched. Germline V gene data show CDR1 as MDHEN and CDR2 as SYDVKM. CDR3 length equals 12 residues. The clonotype comes from a human donor in a cohort sampled during active COVID-19. Sequencing used peripheral blood. The chain carries TRBV28 and TRBJ1-2, with 7 bases that match TRBD1. The CDR3 region is CASSTTGYGYTF. CDR3 in DNA: TGTGCCAGCAGTACGACAGGGTATGGCTACACCTTC.